This record covers a single TCR beta chain. Its antigen is unknown. The sample originates from a study of T cell responses to AZD1222 COVID-19 vaccine. The study, taken as a whole, reports: Females outnumbered males among donors, who were mostly white British; clonal diversity was possibly underestimated. Spike-specific TCR depth and breadth grew after two AZD1222 doses.

Some clones are missing from TCRdb's copy, which holds only in-frame ones; the method was immunoSEQ multiplex PCR. Of under 200,000 clones listed, more than 80% are singletons. The specimen comprised peripheral blood, sampled 28 days after the second dose of the MenACWY control vaccine. The clonotype comes from an adult who received the MenACWY meningococcal vaccine as a control.

This chain's CDR3 is CASSYSTLLGQPQHF. The CDR3, as DNA: TGTGCCAGCAGTTACTCGACCCTACTCGGGCAGCCCCAGCATTTT. The chain couples TRBV6-6 to TRBJ1-5; D call uncertain. This CDR3 is built from 15 residues. Trimming left V 0 bases short and J 7 bases short, with 13 bases between. CDR1 and CDR2 (germline): MNHNY, SVGAGI (reference sequence).